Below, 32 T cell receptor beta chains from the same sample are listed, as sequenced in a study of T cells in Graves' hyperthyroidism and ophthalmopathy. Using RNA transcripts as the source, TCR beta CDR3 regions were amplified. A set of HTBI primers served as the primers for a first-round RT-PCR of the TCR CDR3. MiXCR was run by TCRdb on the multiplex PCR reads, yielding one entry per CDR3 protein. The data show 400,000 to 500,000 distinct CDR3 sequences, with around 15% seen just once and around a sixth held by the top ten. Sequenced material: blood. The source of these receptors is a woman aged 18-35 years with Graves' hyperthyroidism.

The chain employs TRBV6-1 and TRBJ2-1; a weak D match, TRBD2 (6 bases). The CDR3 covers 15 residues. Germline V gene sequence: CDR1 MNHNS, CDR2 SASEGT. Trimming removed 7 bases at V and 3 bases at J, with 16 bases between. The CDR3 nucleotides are TGTGCCAGCACCCCAACCGCGGGGATCTACAATGAGCAGTTCTTC. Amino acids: CASTPTAGIYNEQFF.

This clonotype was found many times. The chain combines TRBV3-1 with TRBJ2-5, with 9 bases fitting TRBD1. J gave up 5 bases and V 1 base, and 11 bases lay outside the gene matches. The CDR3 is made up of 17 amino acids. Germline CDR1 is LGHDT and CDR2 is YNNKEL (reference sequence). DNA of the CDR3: TGTGCCAGCAGCCAAGGGAAACAGGGGGCAGTTTTGGAGACCCAGTACTTC. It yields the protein CASSQGKQGAVLETQYF.

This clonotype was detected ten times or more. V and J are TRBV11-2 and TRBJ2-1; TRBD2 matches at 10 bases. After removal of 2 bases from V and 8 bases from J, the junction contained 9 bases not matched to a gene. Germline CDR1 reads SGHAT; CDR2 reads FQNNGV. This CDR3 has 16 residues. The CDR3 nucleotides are TGTGCCAGCAGCTTAAGATCAGCGGGAGGGCCGTATGAGCAGTTCTTC. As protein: CASSLRSAGGPYEQFF. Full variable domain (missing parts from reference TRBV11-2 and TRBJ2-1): EAGVAQSPRYKIIEKRQSVAFWCNPISGHATLYWYQQILGQGPKLLIQFQNNGVVDDSQLPKDRFSAERLKGVDSTLKIQPAKLEDSAVYLCASSLRSAGGPYEQFFGPGTRLTVL.

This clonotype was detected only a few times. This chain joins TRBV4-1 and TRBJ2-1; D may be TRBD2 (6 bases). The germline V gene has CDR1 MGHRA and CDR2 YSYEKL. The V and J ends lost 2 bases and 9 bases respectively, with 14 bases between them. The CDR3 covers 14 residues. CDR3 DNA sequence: TGCGCCAGCAGCCAACCGACTAGGTCAATTGAGCAGTTCTTC. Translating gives CASSQPTRSIEQFF.

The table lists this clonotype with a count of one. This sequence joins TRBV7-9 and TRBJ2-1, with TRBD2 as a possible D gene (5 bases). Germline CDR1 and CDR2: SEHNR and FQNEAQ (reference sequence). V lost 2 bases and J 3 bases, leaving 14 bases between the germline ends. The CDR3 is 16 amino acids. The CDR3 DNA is TGTGCCAGCAGCTTAAGGGCGGGCAGCTTCTACAATGAGCAGTTCTTC. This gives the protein CASSLRAGSFYNEQFF.

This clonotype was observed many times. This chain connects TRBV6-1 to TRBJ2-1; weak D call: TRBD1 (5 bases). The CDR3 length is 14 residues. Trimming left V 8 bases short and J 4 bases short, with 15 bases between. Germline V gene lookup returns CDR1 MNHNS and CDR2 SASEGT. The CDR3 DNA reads TGTGCCAGCCCCCCAGGGCGATCATACAATGAGCAGTTCTTC. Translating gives CASPPGRSYNEQFF.

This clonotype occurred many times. This CDR3 reads CASSRRETQYF. CDR3 DNA sequence: TGTGCCAGCAGTCGAAGGGAGACCCAGTACTTC. The chain is built from TRBV7-2 and TRBJ2-5; D is undetermined. Germline V gene sequence: CDR1 SGHTA, CDR2 FQGNSA. With 6 bases removed from V and 5 bases from J, the gap between germline ends came to 7 bases. The CDR3 has 11 amino acids.

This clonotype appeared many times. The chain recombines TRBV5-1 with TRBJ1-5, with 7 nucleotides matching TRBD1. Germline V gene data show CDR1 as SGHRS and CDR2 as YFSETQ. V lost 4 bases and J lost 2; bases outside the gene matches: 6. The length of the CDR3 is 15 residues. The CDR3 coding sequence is TGCGCCAGCAGCCATACAGGGGATGGCAATCAGCCCCAGCATTTT. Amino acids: CASSHTGDGNQPQHF.

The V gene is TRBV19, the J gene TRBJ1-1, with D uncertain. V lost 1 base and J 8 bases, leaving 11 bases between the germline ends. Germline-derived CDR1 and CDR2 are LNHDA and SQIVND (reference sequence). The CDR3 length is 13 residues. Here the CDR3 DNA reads TGTGCCAGTAGTATAGTAGGCAGAGAGGAAGCTTTCTTT. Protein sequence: CASSIVGREEAFF.

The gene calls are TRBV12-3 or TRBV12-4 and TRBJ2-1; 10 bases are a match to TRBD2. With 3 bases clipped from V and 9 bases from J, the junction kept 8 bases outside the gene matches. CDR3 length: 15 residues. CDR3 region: CASSLSLAGVSEQFF. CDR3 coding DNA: TGTGCCAGCAGTTTGAGCCTAGCGGGAGTTAGTGAGCAGTTCTTC.

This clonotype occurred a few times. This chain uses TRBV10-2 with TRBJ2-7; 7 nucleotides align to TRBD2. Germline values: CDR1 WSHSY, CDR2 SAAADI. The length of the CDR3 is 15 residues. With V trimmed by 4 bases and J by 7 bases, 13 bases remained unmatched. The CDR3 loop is CASSGLAAGVGEQYF. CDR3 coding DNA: TGCGCCAGCAGTGGTCTAGCGGCAGGCGTGGGGGAGCAGTACTTC.

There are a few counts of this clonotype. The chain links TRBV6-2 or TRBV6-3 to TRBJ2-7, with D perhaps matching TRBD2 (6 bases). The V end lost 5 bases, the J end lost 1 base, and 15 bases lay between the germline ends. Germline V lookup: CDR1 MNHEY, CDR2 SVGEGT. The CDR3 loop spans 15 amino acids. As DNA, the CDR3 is TGTGCCAGCAGTCACCCTTCGGGAGATTCCTACGAGCAGTACTTC. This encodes CASSHPSGDSYEQYF.

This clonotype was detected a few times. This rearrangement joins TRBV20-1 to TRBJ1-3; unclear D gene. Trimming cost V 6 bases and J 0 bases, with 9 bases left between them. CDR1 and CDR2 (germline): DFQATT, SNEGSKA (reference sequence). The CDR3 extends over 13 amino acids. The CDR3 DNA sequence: TGCAGTGCATTGTTAAACTCTGGAAACACCATATATTTT. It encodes CSALLNSGNTIYF.

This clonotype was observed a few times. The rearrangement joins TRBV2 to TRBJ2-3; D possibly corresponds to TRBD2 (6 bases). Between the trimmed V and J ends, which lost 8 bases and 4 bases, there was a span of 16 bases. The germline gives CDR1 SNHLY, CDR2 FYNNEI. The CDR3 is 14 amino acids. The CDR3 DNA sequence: TGTGCCAGCTCACCAATGCCGGGAGCAGATACGCAGTATTTT. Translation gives CASSPMPGADTQYF.

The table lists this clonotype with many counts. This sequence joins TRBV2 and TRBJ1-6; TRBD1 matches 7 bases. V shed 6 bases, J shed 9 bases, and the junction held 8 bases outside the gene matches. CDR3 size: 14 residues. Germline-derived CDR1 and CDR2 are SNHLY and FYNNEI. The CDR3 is CASSGTGEGSPLHF. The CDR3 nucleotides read TGTGCCAGCAGCGGAACAGGGGAGGGTTCACCCCTCCACTTT.

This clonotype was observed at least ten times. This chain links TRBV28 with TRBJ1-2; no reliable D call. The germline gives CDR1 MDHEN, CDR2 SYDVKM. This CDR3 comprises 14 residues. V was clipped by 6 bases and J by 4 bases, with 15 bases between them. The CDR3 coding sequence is TGTGCCAGCAGGAGGCCATCCCTTAGCTATGGCTACACCTTC. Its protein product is CASRRPSLSYGYTF.

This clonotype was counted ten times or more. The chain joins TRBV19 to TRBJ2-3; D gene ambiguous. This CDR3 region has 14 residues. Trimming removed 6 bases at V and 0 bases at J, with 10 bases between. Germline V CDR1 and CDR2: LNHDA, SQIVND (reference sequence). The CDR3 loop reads CASSLQQSTDTQYF. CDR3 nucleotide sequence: TGTGCCAGTAGCCTCCAGCAGAGCACAGATACGCAGTATTTT.

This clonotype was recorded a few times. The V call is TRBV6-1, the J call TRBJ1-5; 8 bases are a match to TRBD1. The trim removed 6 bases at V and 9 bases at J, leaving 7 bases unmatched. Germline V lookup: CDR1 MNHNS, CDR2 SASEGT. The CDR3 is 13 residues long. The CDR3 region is CASRQDREGPQHF. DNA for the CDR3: TGTGCCAGCAGACAGGACAGGGAAGGGCCCCAGCATTTT.

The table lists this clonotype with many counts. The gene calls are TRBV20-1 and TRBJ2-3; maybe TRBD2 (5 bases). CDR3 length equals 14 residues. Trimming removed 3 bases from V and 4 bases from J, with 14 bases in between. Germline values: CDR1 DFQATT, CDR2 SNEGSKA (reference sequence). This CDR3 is CSASGGGGADTQYF. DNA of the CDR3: TGCAGTGCTAGTGGAGGCGGAGGCGCAGATACGCAGTATTTT.

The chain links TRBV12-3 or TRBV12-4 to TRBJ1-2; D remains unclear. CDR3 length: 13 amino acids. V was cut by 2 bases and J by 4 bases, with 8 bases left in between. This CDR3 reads CASSLRTPYGYTF. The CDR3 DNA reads TGTGCCAGCAGTTTAAGGACGCCCTATGGCTACACCTTC.

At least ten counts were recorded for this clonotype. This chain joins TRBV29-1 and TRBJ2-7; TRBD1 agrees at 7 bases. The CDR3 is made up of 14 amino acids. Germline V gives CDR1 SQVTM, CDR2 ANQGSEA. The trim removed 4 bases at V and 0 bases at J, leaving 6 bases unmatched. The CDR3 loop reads CSVVEGTVSYEQYF. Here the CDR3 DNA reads TGCAGCGTTGTAGAGGGGACAGTCTCCTACGAGCAGTACTTC.

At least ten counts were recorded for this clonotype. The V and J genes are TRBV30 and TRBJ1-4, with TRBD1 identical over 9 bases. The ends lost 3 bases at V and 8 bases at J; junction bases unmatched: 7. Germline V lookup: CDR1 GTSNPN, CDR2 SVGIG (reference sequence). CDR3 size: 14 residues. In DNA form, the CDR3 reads TGTGCCTGGAGGAGGGACAGGGCTCTGGAAAAACTGTTTTTT. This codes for CAWRRDRALEKLFF.

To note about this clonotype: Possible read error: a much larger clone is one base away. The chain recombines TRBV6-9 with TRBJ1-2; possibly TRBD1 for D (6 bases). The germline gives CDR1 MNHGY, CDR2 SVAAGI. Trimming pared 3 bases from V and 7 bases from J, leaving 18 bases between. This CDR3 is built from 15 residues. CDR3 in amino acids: CASSYSGQGTAGYTF. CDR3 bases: TGTGCCAGCAGTTACAGTGGTCAGGGGACCGCTGGCTACACCTTC.

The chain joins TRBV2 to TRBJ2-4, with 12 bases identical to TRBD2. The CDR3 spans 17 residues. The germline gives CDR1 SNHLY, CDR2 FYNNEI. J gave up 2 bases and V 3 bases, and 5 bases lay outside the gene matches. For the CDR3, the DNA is TGTGCCAGCAGTGAGACTAGCGGGAGTATGACCAAAAACATTCAGTACTTC. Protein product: CASSETSGSMTKNIQYF.

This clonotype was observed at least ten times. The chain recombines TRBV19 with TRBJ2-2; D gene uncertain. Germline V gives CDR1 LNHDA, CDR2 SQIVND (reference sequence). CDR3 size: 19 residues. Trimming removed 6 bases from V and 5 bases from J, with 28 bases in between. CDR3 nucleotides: TGTGCCAGTAGGCCACCCCCCACGGCCGGATTAGGTTGGACCGGGGAGCTGTTTTTT. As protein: CASRPPPTAGLGWTGELFF.

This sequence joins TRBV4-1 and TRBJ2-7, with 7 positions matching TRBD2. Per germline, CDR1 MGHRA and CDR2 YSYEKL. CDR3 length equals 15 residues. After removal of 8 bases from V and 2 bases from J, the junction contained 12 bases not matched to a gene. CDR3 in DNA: TGCGCCAGCCGCCTCGAGGTAGCGGGTCCCTACGAGCAGTACTTC. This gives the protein CASRLEVAGPYEQYF.

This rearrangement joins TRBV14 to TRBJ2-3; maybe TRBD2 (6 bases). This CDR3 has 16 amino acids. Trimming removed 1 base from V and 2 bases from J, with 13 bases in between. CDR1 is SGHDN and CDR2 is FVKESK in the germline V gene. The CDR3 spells CASSQGDGGLTDTQYF. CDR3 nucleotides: TGTGCCAGCAGCCAAGGGGACGGGGGACTCACAGATACGCAGTATTTT.

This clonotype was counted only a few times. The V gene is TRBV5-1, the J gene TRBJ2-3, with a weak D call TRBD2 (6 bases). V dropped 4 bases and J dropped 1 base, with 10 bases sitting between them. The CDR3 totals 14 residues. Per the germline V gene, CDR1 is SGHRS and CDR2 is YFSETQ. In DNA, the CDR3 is TGCGCCAGCAGCCCATGGAGGGGCACAGATACGCAGTATTTT. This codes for CASSPWRGTDTQYF.

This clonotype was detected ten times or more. CDR3 in amino acids: CASSLGGLNSNQPQHF. DNA for the CDR3: TGCGCCAGCAGCTTGGGGGGGCTTAATAGCAATCAGCCCCAGCATTTT. The chain is built from TRBV5-1 and TRBJ1-5, with TRBD1 as a possible D gene (6 bases). V was shortened by 0 bases and J by 0 bases, with 10 bases between the two germline ends. Germline loops: CDR1 SGHRS, CDR2 YFSETQ. The CDR3 has 16 residues.

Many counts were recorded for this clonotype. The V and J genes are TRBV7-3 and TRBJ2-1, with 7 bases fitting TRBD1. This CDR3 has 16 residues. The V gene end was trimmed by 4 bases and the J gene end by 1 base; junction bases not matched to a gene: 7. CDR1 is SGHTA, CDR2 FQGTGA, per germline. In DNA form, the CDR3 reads TGTGCCAGCAGCTCCGGGGACAGCGTATCCTACAATGAGCAGTTCTTC. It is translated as CASSSGDSVSYNEQFF.

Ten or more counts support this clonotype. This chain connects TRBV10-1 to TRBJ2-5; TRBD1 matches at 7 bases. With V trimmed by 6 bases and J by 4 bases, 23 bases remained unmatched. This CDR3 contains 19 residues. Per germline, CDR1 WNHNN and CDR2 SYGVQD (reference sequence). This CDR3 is CASRSGAGGSQIARETQYF. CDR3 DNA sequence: TGCGCCAGCAGGTCTGGGGCAGGGGGAAGTCAGATTGCTCGAGAGACCCAGTACTTC.

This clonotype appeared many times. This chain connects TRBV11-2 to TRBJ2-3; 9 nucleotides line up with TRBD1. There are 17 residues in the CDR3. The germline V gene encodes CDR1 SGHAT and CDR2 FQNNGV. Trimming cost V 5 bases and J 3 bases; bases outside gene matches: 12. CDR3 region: CASSTLGLGQGTDTQYF. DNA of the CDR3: TGTGCCAGCAGCACCCTAGGACTGGGACAGGGAACAGATACGCAGTATTTT.